This TCR beta chain was obtained from a study of T cell repertoires in cytomegalovirus infection. About the research overall: A matching HLA type, together with CMV infection, was signaled by public TCR beta signatures.

Study-wide results and limits: Carriers of CMV and the relevant HLA type were discriminated by public TCR beta frequency. The ex vivo response was dominated by HLA-C-restricted CMV-specific TCR beta clonotypes.

Trimming took 4 bases from V and 5 from J; bases not matched to a gene: 8. This CDR3 has 15 amino acids. The germline V gene encodes CDR1 SNHLY and CDR2 FYNNEI. With regard to this clonotype: Its cognate antigen is unknown.

MiXCR was run by TCRdb on the reads, yielding one entry per CDR3 protein. The repertoire holds about 830,000 distinct CDR3 sequences, with approximately 32% as singletons. Sequenced material: cultured CD8+ T cells from PBMCs, taken from culture after CMV antigen stimulation. The chain combines TRBV2 with TRBJ2-7; TRBD1 agrees at 10 bases. The sequence derives from a human donor in good health (CMV status not recorded). Some clones in this sample may be carry-over from other donors' samples. CDR3 in DNA: TGTGCCAGCAGTGGAACGACAGGGGGCTATGACGAGCAGTACTTC. Translation gives CASSGTTGGYDEQYF.